Included here is one T cell receptor (beta chain) sequence, with context. The data are from a study of shared clonotypes between healthy human individuals. The assay was immunoSEQ multiplex PCR, and TCRdb's table has in-frame clones only and misses some. This sample yields about 750,000 clones, of which 90% to 95% are seen a single time; around 24% belongs to the top ten. CDR1 and CDR2 from the germline V gene are SGHVS and FQNEAQ. There are 18 residues in the CDR3. Trimming stripped 0 bases from V and 5 bases from J, with 21 bases between. Naive CD8 cells lacked CD45RO, underwent positive selection for CCR7 and left out terminally differentiated effector memory CD45RA+ cells.

This rearrangement joins TRBV7-8 to TRBJ2-3, with a possible D match to TRBD2 (7 bases). The sample taken for sequencing was naive CD8+ T cells sorted from blood. The receptor was derived from a man younger than 45 in good health. This CDR3 reads CASSLALRKGGGKDTQYF. The CDR3, as DNA: TGTGCCAGCAGCTTAGCGCTAAGGAAAGGGGGAGGGAAAGATACGCAGTATTTT.